The rows below give T cell receptor beta chains drawn from one sample of a study of T-cell memory formation after mild COVID-19. TCRdb fed the 5' RACE reads into MiXCR, producing one record per CDR3 protein. The profile covers about 560,000 distinct CDR3 sequences, with roughly 17% appearing a single time and around 12% taken by the ten largest. Input material: PBMCs or a T cell subset sorted from them (not recorded which). The receptors here all came from an adult woman who had mild COVID-19 (a few samples of this study predate the infection). Cell type and time point are not known. The CDR3 runs from the conserved cysteine through the conserved F or W.

TRBJ1-2 | TRBV24-1 | CATSGVRDNYGYTF
TRBJ2-7 | TRBV4-3 | CASSHILDPGEQYF
TRBJ1-3 | TRBV3-1 | CASSQDPGGGTGNTIYF
TRBJ2-4 | TRBV2 | CASSEGEDPRTANF
TRBJ2-7 | TRBV30 | CAWRPVRASYEQYF
TRBJ2-1 | TRBV20-1 | CSASLGTSEVYNEQFF
TRBJ2-7 | TRBV6-2/TRBV6-3 | CASKDSGTANGQYF
TRBJ2-4 | TRBV9 | CASSVSGTGRNIQYF
TRBJ2-7 | TRBV20-1 | CSARDRKGRYEQYF
TRBJ2-3 | TRBV4-2 | CASRPIGGASHTQYF
TRBJ1-1 | TRBV14 | CASSQVRGAEAFF
TRBJ2-1 | TRBV5-1 | CASSPLADDNEQFF
TRBJ2-2 | TRBV7-6 | CASSQESAGELFF
TRBJ2-3 | TRBV7-2 | CASRGLAANTDTQYF
TRBJ2-2 | TRBV7-3 | CASSPGGSRTGELFF
TRBJ2-1 | TRBV25-1 | CASEPWGYYNEQFF
TRBJ1-4 | TRBV9 | CIIRRKLFF
TRBJ2-3 | TRBV11-2 | CASNQGVGGTDTQYF
TRBJ1-5 | TRBV4-2 | CASSPATGGNQPQHF
TRBJ2-1 | TRBV9 | CASSHSGGEQFF
TRBJ2-7 | TRBV3-1 | CASSQDWTSGSNEQYF
TRBJ2-3 | TRBV3-1 | CASTGTSGGAIDTQYF
TRBJ1-2 | TRBV29-1 | CSVEEWGIYGYTF
TRBJ2-1 | TRBV7-9 | CASRAGTSSYNEQFF
TRBJ2-7 | TRBV4-1 | CASSHYLDRPHEQYF
TRBJ1-1 | TRBV7-3 | CASSLQGRETEAFF
TRBJ2-2 | TRBV7-9 | CASSADRGPTGELFF
TRBJ2-1 | TRBV5-5 | CASSLDLAGPAYNEQFF
TRBJ2-7 | TRBV4-3 | CASSQAPGLGQYF
TRBJ1-1 | TRBV9 | CASSAEGRPNTEAFF
TRBJ1-5 | TRBV4-2 | CASSQRQGGQPQHF